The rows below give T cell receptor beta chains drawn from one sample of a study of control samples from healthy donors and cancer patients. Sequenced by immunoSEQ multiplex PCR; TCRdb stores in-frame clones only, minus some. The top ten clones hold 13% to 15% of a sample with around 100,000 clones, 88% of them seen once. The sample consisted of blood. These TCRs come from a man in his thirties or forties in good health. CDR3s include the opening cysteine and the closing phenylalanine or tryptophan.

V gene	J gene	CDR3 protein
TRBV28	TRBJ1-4	CASSTAGGVLEKLFF
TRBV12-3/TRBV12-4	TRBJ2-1	CASTLQESEQFF
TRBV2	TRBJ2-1	CASRALLINEQFF
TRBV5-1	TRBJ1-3	CASKTENSGNTIYF
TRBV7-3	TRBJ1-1	CASSLTAGVGTEAFF
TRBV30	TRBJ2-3	CARRDYRRTTDTQYF
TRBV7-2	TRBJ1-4	CASSTQGINEKLFF
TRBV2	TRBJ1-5	CASSNTAGGNQPQHF
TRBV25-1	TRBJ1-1	CASSGAPKQGVTEAFF
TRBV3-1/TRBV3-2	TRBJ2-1	CASSQLGLAENNEQFF
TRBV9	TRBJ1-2	CASSVSPGQGIYGYTF
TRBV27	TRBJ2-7	CASSLGEFGEQYF
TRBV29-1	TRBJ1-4	CSVEVLGQADEKLFF
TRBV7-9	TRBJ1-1	CASSSTDSEAFF
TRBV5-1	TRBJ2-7	CASSLVTGNPHEQYF
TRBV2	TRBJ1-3	CASIRQETGNTIYF
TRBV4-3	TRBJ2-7	CASSQDLQGYEQYF
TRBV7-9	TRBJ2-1	CASSFTLADPNEQFF
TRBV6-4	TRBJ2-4	CASRGLVAKNIQYF
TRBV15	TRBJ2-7	CATSRSSATREEEQYF
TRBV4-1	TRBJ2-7	CASSQDLGQGHNEQYF
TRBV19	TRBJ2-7	CASSMTGSSYEQYF
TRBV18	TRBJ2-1	CASSPPGSYNEQFF
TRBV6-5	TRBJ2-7	CASSYSGEYYEQYF
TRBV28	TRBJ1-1	CASSHYQGSTGNTEAFF
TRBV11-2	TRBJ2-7	CASRDRTYEQYF
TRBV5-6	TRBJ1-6	CASRFETGNSPLHF
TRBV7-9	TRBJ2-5	CASSLVQGPETQYF
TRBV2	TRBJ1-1	CASSGPQGGTEAFF
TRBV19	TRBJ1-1	CASSRAGGSTEAFF
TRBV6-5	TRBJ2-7	CASSPRQGIKYEQYF
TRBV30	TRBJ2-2	CAWRRDAAGELFF
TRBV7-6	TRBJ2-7	CASSFEQGPKYEQYF
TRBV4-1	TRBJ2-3	CASSQGQGLAGVETDTQYF
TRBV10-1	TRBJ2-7	CASSEDTGERAGEQYF
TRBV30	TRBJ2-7	CAWGTGTGNDRQYF